These 17 T cell receptor beta chains share one sample of origin, sequenced in a study of EBV T-cell therapy then PD-1 blockade in nasopharyngeal carcinoma. Assay used: immunoSEQ multiplex PCR; TCRdb lists only in-frame clones, some missing. The sample records about 20,000 clones, under 90% being singletons. Treatment described: AdE1-LMPpoly-expanded autologous EBV-specific T-cell therapy followed by anti-PD-1 nivolumab. No antigen has been assigned to these receptors. Sequencing used CD8+ T cells from blood, obtained at day -245 from a patient whose treatment included autologous EBV-specific T cells and nivolumab. The origin of the receptors is a man aged 35-49 years with nasopharyngeal carcinoma.

The chain combines TRBV28 with TRBJ2-5, with 10 bases identical to TRBD2. The CDR3 extends over 18 amino acids. V was pared by 6 bases and J by 2 bases, with 15 bases of the junction left unmatched. Looked up from germline, CDR1 is MDHEN and CDR2 is SYDVKM. The CDR3 protein is CASRIVYPAGGLQETQYF. The CDR3 nucleotides are TGTGCCAGCAGGATCGTTTACCCAGCGGGGGGGCTACAAGAGACCCAGTACTTC.

The chain uses TRBV6-5 and TRBJ1-2, with 9 bases matching TRBD1. The germline V gene encodes CDR1 MNHEY and CDR2 SVGAGI. The length of the CDR3 is 15 residues. V trimming: 2 bases; J trimming: 6 bases; junction bases outside the gene matches: 7. CDR3 loop: CASSYQTGGGDGYTF. CDR3 bases: TGTGCCAGCAGTTACCAAACAGGGGGCGGGGATGGCTACACCTTC.

The V call is TRBV6-5, the J call TRBJ2-7, with 7 bases matching TRBD1. Germline V lookup: CDR1 MNHEY, CDR2 SVGAGI. The CDR3 has 14 amino acids. Trimming cost V 2 bases and J 6 bases; bases outside gene matches: 7. This chain's CDR3 is CASSYTEGATEQYF. CDR3 DNA sequence: TGTGCCAGCAGTTACACTGAGGGGGCAACCGAGCAGTACTTC.

The chain has TRBV4-3 and TRBJ1-3; D gene ambiguous. The ends were cut back, 0 bases at V and 0 bases at J, with 6 bases in the middle. The CDR3 extends over 15 amino acids. CDR1 and CDR2 (germline): LGHNA, YSLEER. The CDR3 reads CASSQDDSSGNTIYF. CDR3 DNA sequence: TGCGCCAGCAGCCAAGACGATAGCTCTGGAAACACCATATATTTT.

The CDR3 is CAIMPLRSSYNSPLHF. CDR3 sequence (DNA): TGTGCCATCATGCCCCTTAGGAGCTCCTATAATTCACCCCTCCACTTT. This chain uses TRBV2 with TRBJ1-6; D not resolved. The CDR3 loop spans 16 amino acids. In germline, CDR1 is SNHLY, CDR2 FYNNEI. The germline V and J ends were trimmed by 10 bases and 0 bases, with 16 bases remaining between them.

The V call is TRBV7-8, the J call TRBJ2-1; TRBD2 agrees at 7 bases. The germline V gene encodes CDR1 SGHVS and CDR2 FQNEAQ. With V trimmed by 2 bases and J by 4 bases, 8 bases remained unmatched. The CDR3 contains 16 residues. DNA of the CDR3: TGTGCCAGCAGCTTATCTGGGGCGGGGGAATACAATGAGCAGTTCTTC. It is translated as CASSLSGAGEYNEQFF.

The chain carries TRBV9 and TRBJ1-6, with D maybe TRBD1 (5 bases). Trimming pared 3 bases from V and 4 bases from J, leaving 8 bases between. CDR1 and CDR2 (germline): SGDLS, YYNGEE. The CDR3 is 14 amino acids. The DNA for the CDR3 is TGTGCCAGCAGCGGGGGACGTTATAATTCACCCCTCCACTTT. The encoded protein is CASSGGRYNSPLHF.

This clone is a singleton in its sample. This chain uses TRBV28 with TRBJ2-2; TRBD1 aligns across 8 bases. The CDR3 runs 16 residues. Germline V CDR1 and CDR2: MDHEN, SYDVKM. The trim removed 5 bases at V and 3 bases at J, leaving 8 bases unmatched. The CDR3 here is CASSTTRDRYTGELFF. CDR3 DNA: TGTGCCAGCAGTACGACCCGGGACAGGTACACCGGGGAGCTGTTTTTT.

The rearrangement uses TRBV7-9 and TRBJ1-1; D is unclear. The CDR3 contains 14 residues. Germline V gene sequence: CDR1 SEHNR, CDR2 FQNEAQ (reference sequence). V lost 4 bases and J lost 0, with 9 bases in between. The chain's CDR3 is CASSSGSLNTEAFF. CDR3 sequence (DNA): TGTGCCAGCAGCTCCGGATCCTTGAACACTGAAGCTTTCTTT.

The gene calls are TRBV4-3 and TRBJ2-3; 15 nucleotides match TRBD2. V was pared by 0 bases and J by 2 bases, with 9 bases of the junction left unmatched. There are 20 residues in the CDR3. Germline V gene sequence: CDR1 LGHNA, CDR2 YSLEER. CDR3 region: CASSQDTGLAGGPFTDTQYF. The CDR3 nucleotides read TGCGCCAGCAGCCAAGATACAGGACTAGCGGGGGGGCCCTTCACAGATACGCAGTATTTT.

In the case of this clone: The junction departs from germline at one end; a sequencing error may be responsible. The rearrangement joins TRBV6-2 or TRBV6-3 to TRBJ2-1; D is undetermined. Germline-derived CDR1 and CDR2 are MNHEY and SVGEGT. The CDR3 contains 11 residues. Here the CDR3 reads CASSHNNEQFF. The CDR3, as DNA: TGTGCCAGCAGCCACAACAACGAGCAGTTCTTC.

The chain uses TRBV20-1 and TRBJ1-5; D gene ambiguous. There are 12 residues in the CDR3. In germline, CDR1 is DFQATT, CDR2 SNEGSKA (reference sequence). Trimming removed 3 bases from V and 4 bases from J, with 7 bases in between. The CDR3 nucleotides read TGCAGTGCTAGTTCCGGGAATCAGCCCCAGCATTTT. Its protein is CSASSGNQPQHF.

The chain employs TRBV28 and TRBJ1-2, with D perhaps TRBD1 (5 bases). Germline V gene sequence: CDR1 MDHEN, CDR2 SYDVKM. This CDR3 has 12 amino acids. V lost 7 bases and J 7 bases, leaving 13 bases between the germline ends. CDR3 region: CASTLGGSGYTF. The DNA for the CDR3 is TGTGCCAGCACCCTGGGGGGTAGTGGCTACACCTTC.

The V gene is TRBV9, the J gene TRBJ2-1, with D perhaps matching TRBD1 or TRBD2 (6 bases each). The CDR3 contains 15 residues. Germline V gives CDR1 SGDLS, CDR2 YYNGEE. V lost 0 bases and J 2 bases, leaving 9 bases between the germline ends. The CDR3 protein is CASSVVGGAYNEQFF. In DNA, the CDR3 is TGTGCCAGCAGCGTAGTCGGGGGCGCCTACAATGAGCAGTTCTTC.

The V and J genes are TRBV6-6 and TRBJ1-1, with D possibly being TRBD1 (6 bases). Germline values: CDR1 MNHNY, CDR2 SVGAGI (reference sequence). The CDR3 totals 15 residues. Between the trimmed V and J ends, which lost 7 bases and 4 bases, there was a span of 19 bases. CDR3 protein: CASTHSGGAGTEAFF. CDR3 DNA sequence: TGTGCCAGCACCCACTCGGGGGGCGCCGGCACTGAAGCTTTCTTT.

This clone was detected only once. As DNA, the CDR3 is TGTGCCAGCAGCTCAAGGGACAGACCTTACACCGGGGAGCTGTTTTTT. Amino acid sequence: CASSSRDRPYTGELFF. This rearrangement joins TRBV7-9 to TRBJ2-2, with TRBD1 identical over 7 bases. The CDR3 spans 16 residues. After removal of 4 bases from V and 3 bases from J, the junction contained 8 bases not matched to a gene. Germline-derived CDR1 and CDR2 are SEHNR and FQNEAQ (reference sequence).

This clone was detected a few times. The V call is TRBV6-5, the J call TRBJ2-4, with D possibly TRBD2 on 5 matching bases. CDR1 and CDR2 from the germline V gene are MNHEY and SVGAGI. V gave up 4 bases and J gave up 6 bases, with 16 bases separating them. This CDR3 is built from 15 residues. The CDR3 spells CASSSHAGEGNIQYF. CDR3 DNA sequence: TGTGCCAGCAGTTCCCATGCGGGTGAAGGAAACATTCAGTACTTC.